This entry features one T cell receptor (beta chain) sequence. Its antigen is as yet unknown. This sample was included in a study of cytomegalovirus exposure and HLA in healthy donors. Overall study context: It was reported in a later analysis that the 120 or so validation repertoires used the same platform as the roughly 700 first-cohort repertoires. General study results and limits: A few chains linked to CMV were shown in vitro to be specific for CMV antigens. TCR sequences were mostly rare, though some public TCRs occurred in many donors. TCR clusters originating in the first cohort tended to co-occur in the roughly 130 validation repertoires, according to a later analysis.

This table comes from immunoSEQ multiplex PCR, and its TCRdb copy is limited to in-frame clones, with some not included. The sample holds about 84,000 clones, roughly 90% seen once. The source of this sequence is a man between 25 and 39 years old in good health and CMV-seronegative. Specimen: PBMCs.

CDR3 residues: CASSRGQGAANYGYTF. The CDR3 coding sequence is TGTGCCAGCAGTCGCGGACAGGGGGCGGCTAACTATGGCTACACCTTC. The J gene is TRBJ1-2, the V gene TRBV16; TRBD1 matches at 11 bases. Germline values: CDR1 KGHSY, CDR2 FQNENV. This CDR3 is 16 amino acids long. Unmatched junction bases numbered 6, after V lost 6 bases and J lost 0 bases.